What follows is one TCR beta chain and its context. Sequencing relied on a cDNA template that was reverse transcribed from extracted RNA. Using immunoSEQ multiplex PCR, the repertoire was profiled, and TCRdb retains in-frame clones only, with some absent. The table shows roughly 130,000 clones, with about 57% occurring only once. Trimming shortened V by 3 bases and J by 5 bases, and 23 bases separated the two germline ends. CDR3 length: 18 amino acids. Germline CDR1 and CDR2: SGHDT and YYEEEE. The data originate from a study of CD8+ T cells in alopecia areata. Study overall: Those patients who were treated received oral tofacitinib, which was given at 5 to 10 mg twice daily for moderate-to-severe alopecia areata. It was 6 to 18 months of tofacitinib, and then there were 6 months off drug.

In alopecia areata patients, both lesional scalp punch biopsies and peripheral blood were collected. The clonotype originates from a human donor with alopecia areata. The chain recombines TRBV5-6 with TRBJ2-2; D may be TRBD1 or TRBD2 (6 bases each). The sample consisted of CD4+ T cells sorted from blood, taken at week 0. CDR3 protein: CASSYSYGEGEETGELFF. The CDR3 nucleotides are TGTGCCAGCAGCTACTCATATGGAGAGGGGGAGGAGACCGGGGAGCTGTTTTTT.